This TCR beta chain was sequenced in a study of T-cell reconstitution after alpha-beta-depleted transplantation in children. This sample's TCRbeta library carried unique molecular identifier barcodes. TCRdb reprocessed the PCR reads with MiXCR, giving one entry per CDR3 protein. The sample gives about 500,000 distinct CDR3 sequences, more than 9.5% of which show up once; approximately 14% is in the top ten. Study outcomes and limitations: Several hundred expanded graft clones reportedly gave rise to the alpha-beta T cells present about two months after transplant. Where some patients showed high TCRbeta diversity at day 60, it came from recipient T cells and thymic progenitors that had survived. At the one-year point after transplant, T-cell counts and TCRbeta diversity were found to come mostly from T cells that had been newly produced.

There are a few counts of this clonotype. The antigen is undetermined. The input for sequencing was PBMCs, mostly from graft donor cells, taken 180 days after TCRalphabeta/CD19-depleted stem cell transplant. The clonotype originates from a female patient between 2 and 10 years old who had a stem cell transplant for aplastic anemia, so the T cells may come from the graft donor.

CDR3 in DNA: TGCGCCAGCAGCGTCGACAGTCTCAGCCATGGCTACACCTTC. It translates to CASSVDSLSHGYTF. The chain carries TRBV5-1 and TRBJ1-2; possible D gene TRBD1, 5 bases. CDR1 is SGHRS, CDR2 YFSETQ, per germline. Trimming took 4 bases from V and 6 from J, leaving 16 bases between them. This CDR3 region has 14 residues. The whole variable domain, remainder taken from reference TRBV5-1 and TRBJ1-2, is KAGVTQTPRYLIKTRGQQVTLSCSPISGHRSVSWYQQTPGQGLQFLFEYFSETQRNKGNFPGRFSGRQFSNSRSEMNVSTLELGDSALYLCASSVDSLSHGYTFGSGTRLTVV.